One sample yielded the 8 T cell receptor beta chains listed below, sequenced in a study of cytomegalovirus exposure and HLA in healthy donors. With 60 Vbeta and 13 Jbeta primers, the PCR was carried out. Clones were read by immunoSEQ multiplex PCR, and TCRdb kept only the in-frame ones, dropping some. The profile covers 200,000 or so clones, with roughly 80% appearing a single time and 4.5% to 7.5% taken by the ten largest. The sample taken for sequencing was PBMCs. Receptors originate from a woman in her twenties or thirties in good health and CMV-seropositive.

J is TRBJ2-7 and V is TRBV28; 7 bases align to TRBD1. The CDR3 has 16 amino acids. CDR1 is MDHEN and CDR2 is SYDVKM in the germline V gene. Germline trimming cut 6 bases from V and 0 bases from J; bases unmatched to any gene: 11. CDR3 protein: CASSRPRQGISYEQYF. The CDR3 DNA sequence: TGTGCCAGCAGCCGACCCCGACAGGGTATCTCCTACGAGCAGTACTTC.

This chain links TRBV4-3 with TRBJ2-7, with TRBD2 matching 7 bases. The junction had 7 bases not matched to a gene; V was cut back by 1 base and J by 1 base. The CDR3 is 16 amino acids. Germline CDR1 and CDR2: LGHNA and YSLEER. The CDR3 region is CASSQAPGGWSYEQYF. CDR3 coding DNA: TGCGCCAGCAGCCAAGCCCCGGGGGGTTGGTCCTACGAGCAGTACTTC.

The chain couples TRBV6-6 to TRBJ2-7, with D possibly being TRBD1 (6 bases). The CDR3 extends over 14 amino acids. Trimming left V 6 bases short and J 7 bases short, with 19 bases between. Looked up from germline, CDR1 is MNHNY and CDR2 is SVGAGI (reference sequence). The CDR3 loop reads CASRDRWTAREQYF. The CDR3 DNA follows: TGTGCCAGCAGGGACAGATGGACAGCCCGAGAGCAGTACTTC.

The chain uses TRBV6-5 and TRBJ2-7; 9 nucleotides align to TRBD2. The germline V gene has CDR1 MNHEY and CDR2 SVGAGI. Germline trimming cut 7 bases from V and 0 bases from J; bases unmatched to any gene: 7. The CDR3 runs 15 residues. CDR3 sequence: CASIGTSSLSYEQYF. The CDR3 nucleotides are TGTGCCAGCATCGGGACTAGCAGCCTCTCCTACGAGCAGTACTTC.

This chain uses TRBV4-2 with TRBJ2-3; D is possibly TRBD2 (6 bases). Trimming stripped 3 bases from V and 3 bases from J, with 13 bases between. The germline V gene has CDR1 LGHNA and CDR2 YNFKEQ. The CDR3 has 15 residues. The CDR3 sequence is CASSHGGEGTDTQYF. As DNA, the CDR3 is TGTGCCAGCAGCCACGGGGGAGAAGGTACAGATACGCAGTATTTT.

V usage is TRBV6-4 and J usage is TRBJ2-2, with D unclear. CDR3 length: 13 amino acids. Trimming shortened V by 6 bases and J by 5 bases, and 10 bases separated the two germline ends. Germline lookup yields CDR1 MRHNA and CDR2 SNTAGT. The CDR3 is CASSLYQTGELFF. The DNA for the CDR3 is TGTGCCAGCAGCCTGTACCAGACCGGGGAGCTGTTTTTT.

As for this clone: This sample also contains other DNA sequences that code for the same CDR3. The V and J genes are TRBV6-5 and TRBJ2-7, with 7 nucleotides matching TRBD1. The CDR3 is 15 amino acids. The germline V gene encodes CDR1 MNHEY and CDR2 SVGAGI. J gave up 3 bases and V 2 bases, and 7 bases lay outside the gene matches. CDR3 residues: CASSYGTGVDYEQYF. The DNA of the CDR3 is TGTGCCAGCAGTTACGGAACAGGGGTAGACTACGAGCAGTACTTC.

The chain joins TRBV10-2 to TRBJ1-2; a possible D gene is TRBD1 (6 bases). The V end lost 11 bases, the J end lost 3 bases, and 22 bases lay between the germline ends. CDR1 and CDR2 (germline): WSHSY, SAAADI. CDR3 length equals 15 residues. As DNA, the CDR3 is TGCGCCTCCGGGCGGCCGGGGGGGCTCTACTATGGCTACACCTTC. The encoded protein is CASGRPGGLYYGYTF.